The rows below give T cell receptor beta chains drawn from one sample of a study of T cell responses to AZD1222 COVID-19 vaccine. Sequenced by immunoSEQ multiplex PCR; TCRdb stores in-frame clones only, minus some. The table records roughly 120,000 clones, around 84% of them present only once. Source: peripheral blood, taken on day 0 of AZD1222 vaccination. The receptor set was obtained from an adult in good health. The CDR3 runs from the conserved cysteine through the conserved F or W. A D gene is named only where the DNA matches it firmly. Expanded clones get a size class; other rows say once, few or many, or leave the size out.

TRBV7-2,-,TRBJ2-2,once,CASSLGAGNTGELFF,TGTGCCAGCAGCTTAGGAGCGGGGAACACCGGGGAGCTGTTTTTT
TRBV19,TRBD1,TRBJ2-2,-,CASSTGGENGELFF,TGTGCCAGTAGCACAGGGGGCGAGAACGGGGAGCTGTTTTTT
TRBV20-1,TRBD2,TRBJ2-2,few,CSASSGGRNTGELFF,TGCAGTGCTAGTAGCGGGGGTCGGAACACCGGGGAGCTGTTTTTT
TRBV18,TRBD2,TRBJ2-7,few,CASSRDPGLQYF,TGTGCCAGCTCACGGGATCCGGGACTACAGTACTTC
TRBV30,TRBD1,TRBJ1-5,-,CAWSETGSAQPQHF,TGTGCCTGGAGTGAGACAGGGTCCGCTCAGCCCCAGCATTTT
TRBV28,-,TRBJ1-3,-,CASIDGGSGNTIYF,TGTGCCAGCATTGATGGGGGCTCTGGAAACACCATATATTTT
TRBV15,-,TRBJ2-1,-,CATSRENGRGGNEQFF,TGTGCCACCAGCAGAGAGAATGGCAGGGGAGGCAATGAGCAGTTCTTC
TRBV27,TRBD1,TRBJ2-3,-,CASSLSGFPGQGTDTQYF,TGTGCCAGCAGTTTATCCGGTTTTCCGGGACAGGGGACAGATACGCAGTATTTT
TRBV4-1,-,TRBJ1-4,-,CASSQGLPEKLFF,TGCGCCAGCAGCCAAGGGCTCCCTGAAAAACTGTTTTTT
TRBV7-2,-,TRBJ2-5,-,CASSSRLPGTQYF,TGTGCCAGCAGCTCAAGACTGCCCGGGACCCAGTACTTC
TRBV6-5,-,TRBJ2-1,-,CASSYMRLRNEQFF,TGTGCCAGCAGTTACATGAGGCTTAGGAATGAGCAGTTCTTC
TRBV19,-,TRBJ1-1,-,CASSIWGDTEAFF,TGTGCCAGTAGTATATGGGGGGACACTGAAGCTTTCTTT
TRBV19,TRBD1,TRBJ1-1,-,CASSDRADTEAFF,TGTGCCAGTTCGGACAGGGCGGACACTGAAGCTTTCTTT
TRBV16,-,TRBJ1-5,medium-sized,CASTTGGQPQHF,TGTGCCAGCACCACCGGGGGGCAGCCCCAGCATTTT
TRBV28,TRBD1,TRBJ1-2,-,CASSVPTGTGNYGYTF,TGTGCCAGCAGTGTCCCTACCGGGACAGGGAATTATGGCTACACCTTC
TRBV30,TRBD2,TRBJ2-5,-,CAWRRTSGAETQYF,TGTGCCTGGAGAAGGACTAGCGGGGCGGAGACCCAGTACTTC
TRBV7-7,-,TRBJ2-3,-,CASSLNPGDTQYF,TGTGCTAGCAGCTTAAATCCTGGAGATACGCAGTATTTT
TRBV28,TRBD2,TRBJ2-7,-,CASSLSREGQYF,TGTGCCAGCAGTCTATCGAGGGAGGGGCAGTACTTC
TRBV27,TRBD1,TRBJ2-7,-,CASTLTGQGGYEQYF,TGTGCCAGCACCCTAACGGGACAGGGGGGCTACGAGCAGTACTTC
TRBV12-3/TRBV12-4,TRBD2,TRBJ2-7,-,CASTQAGPYEQYF,TGTGCCAGCACCCAAGCGGGGCCCTACGAGCAGTACTTC
TRBV27,-,TRBJ2-7,-,CASKKTGSDEQYF,TGTGCCAGCAAAAAGACAGGTTCGGACGAGCAGTACTTC
TRBV7-8,TRBD2,TRBJ2-7,-,CASSLGLAESYEQYF,TGTGCCAGCAGCTTAGGGCTAGCGGAGTCCTACGAGCAGTACTTC
TRBV7-2,-,TRBJ2-5,-,CASSLVGQETQYF,TGTGCCAGCAGCTTAGTCGGGCAAGAGACCCAGTACTTC
TRBV18,-,TRBJ2-7,-,CASSPAAAYEQYF,TGTGCCAGCTCACCCGCGGCGGCGTACGAGCAGTACTTC
TRBV6-5,-,TRBJ2-2,-,CASSYFRDRTGELFF,TGTGCCAGCAGTTACTTCCGGGATCGGACCGGGGAGCTGTTTTTT
TRBV28,TRBD2,TRBJ2-1,-,CASSFQAGAQFF,TGTGCCAGCAGTTTCCAAGCGGGGGCCCAGTTCTTC
TRBV10-2,-,TRBJ2-7,-,CARPREYF,TGCGCCAGACCTCGAGAGTACTTC
TRBV27,TRBD2,TRBJ2-1,-,CASSSLAGASNEQFF,TGTGCCAGCAGTTCTCTAGCGGGAGCCTCCAATGAGCAGTTCTTC
TRBV6-5,-,TRBJ1-5,-,CAEGPNQPQHF,TGTGCCGAGGGCCCCAATCAGCCCCAGCATTTT
TRBV7-2,TRBD2,TRBJ2-1,few,CASSKTSGGANEQFF,TGTGCCAGCAGTAAAACTAGCGGGGGGGCTAATGAGCAGTTCTTC
TRBV6-4,-,TRBJ1-1,-,CASSDMIGATEAFF,TGTGCCAGCAGTGATATGATAGGGGCCACTGAAGCTTTCTTT
TRBV7-9,-,TRBJ2-5,-,CASSPPGNGETQYF,TGTGCCAGCAGCCCTCCCGGGAACGGAGAGACCCAGTACTTC
TRBV28,-,TRBJ2-1,-,CASSPPGPRTVDEQFF,TGTGCCAGCAGTCCGCCGGGACCCCGAACGGTCGATGAGCAGTTCTTC
TRBV10-3,-,TRBJ2-7,-,CAISRQGGEYEQYF,TGTGCCATCAGTAGGCAGGGGGGAGAGTACGAGCAGTACTTC
TRBV18,-,TRBJ1-3,-,CASSPSEGPGNTIYF,TGTGCCAGCTCACCTTCGGAGGGACCTGGAAACACCATATATTTT
TRBV7-2,TRBD2,TRBJ2-7,-,CASSYRLAANEQYF,TGTGCCAGCAGCTACCGACTAGCGGCGAACGAGCAGTACTTC
TRBV19,-,TRBJ2-5,few,CASSIGGWGIQETQYF,TGTGCCAGTAGTATAGGTGGGTGGGGGATCCAAGAGACCCAGTACTTC
TRBV6-6,-,TRBJ1-2,-,CASSSPGPRPYGYTF,TGTGCCAGCAGTTCTCCGGGCCCTAGGCCCTATGGCTACACCTTC
TRBV6-4,TRBD1,TRBJ2-2,-,CASSALAGTGLAGELFF,TGTGCCAGCAGTGCCCTTGCCGGGACAGGGTTAGCCGGGGAGCTGTTTTTT
TRBV28,TRBD1,TRBJ1-6,medium-sized,CASSQGQGGSPLHF,TGTGCCAGCTCCCAGGGACAGGGGGGGTCACCCCTCCACTTT
TRBV10-3,TRBD1,TRBJ2-7,many,CAIRTGQGASSYEQYF,TGTGCCATCAGGACGGGACAGGGGGCAAGCTCCTACGAGCAGTACTTC